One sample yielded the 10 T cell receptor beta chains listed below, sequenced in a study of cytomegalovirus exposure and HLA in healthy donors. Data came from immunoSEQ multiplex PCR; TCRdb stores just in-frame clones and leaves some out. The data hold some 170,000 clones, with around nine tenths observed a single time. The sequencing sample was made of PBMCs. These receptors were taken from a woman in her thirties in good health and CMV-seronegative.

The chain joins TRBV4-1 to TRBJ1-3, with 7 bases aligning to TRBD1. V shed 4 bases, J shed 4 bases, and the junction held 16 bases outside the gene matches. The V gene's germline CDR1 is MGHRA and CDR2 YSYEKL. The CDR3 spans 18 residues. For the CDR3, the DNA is TGCGCCAGCAGCCCTTTATCCTATCCGGGGACAGCCGGAAACACCATATATTTT. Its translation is CASSPLSYPGTAGNTIYF.

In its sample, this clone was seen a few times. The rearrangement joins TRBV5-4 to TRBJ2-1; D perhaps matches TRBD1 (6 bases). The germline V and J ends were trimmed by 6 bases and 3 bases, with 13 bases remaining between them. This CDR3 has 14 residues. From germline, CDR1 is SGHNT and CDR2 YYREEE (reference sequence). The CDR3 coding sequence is TGTGCCAGCACCGTACAGGGTTTCTACAATGAGCAGTTCTTC. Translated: CASTVQGFYNEQFF.

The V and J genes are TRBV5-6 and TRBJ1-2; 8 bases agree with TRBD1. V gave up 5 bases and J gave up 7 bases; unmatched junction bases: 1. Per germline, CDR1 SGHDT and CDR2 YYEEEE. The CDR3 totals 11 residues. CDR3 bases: TGTGCCAGCAGGGACAGGGTTGGCTACACCTTC. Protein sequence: CASRDRVGYTF.

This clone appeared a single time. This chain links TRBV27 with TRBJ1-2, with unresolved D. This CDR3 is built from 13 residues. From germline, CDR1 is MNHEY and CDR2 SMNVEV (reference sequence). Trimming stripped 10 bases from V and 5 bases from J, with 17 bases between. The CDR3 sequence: CATKPAGKYGYTF. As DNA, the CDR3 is TGTGCCACCAAACCGGCAGGAAAGTATGGCTACACCTTC.

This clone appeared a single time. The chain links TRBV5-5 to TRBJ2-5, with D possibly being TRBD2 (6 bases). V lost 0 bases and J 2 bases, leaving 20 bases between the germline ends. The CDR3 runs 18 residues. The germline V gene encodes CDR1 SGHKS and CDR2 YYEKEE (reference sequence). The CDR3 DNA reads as TGTGCCAGCAGCTTGGAAGGCGGCGGCGGGATCTATCAAGAGACCCAGTACTTC. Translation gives CASSLEGGGGIYQETQYF.

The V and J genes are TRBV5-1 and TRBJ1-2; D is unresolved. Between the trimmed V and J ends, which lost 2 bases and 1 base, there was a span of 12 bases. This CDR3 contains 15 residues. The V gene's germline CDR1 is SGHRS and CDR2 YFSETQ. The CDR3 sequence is CASSLGGSGNYGYTF. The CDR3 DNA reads TGCGCCAGCAGCTTAGGAGGGAGTGGTAACTATGGCTACACCTTC.

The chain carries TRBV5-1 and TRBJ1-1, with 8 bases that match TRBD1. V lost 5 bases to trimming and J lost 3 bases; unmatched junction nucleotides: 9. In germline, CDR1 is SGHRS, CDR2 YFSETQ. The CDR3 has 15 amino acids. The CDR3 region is CASSDRTGRDTEAFF. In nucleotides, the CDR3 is TGCGCCAGCAGTGACCGGACAGGGAGAGACACTGAAGCTTTCTTT.

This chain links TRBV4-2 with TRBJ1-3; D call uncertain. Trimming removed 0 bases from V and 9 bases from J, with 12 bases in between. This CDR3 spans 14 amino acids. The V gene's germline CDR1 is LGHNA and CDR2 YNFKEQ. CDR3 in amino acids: CASSQDPRSATIYF. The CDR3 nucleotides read TGTGCCAGCAGCCAAGATCCCAGGTCTGCCACCATATATTTT.

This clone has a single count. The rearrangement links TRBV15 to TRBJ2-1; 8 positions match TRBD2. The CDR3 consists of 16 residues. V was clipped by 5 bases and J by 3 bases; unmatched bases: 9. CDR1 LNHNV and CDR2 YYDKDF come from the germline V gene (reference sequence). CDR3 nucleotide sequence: TGTGCCACCAGCGAGGGAGCGGGAGACGACTACAATGAGCAGTTCTTC. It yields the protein CATSEGAGDDYNEQFF. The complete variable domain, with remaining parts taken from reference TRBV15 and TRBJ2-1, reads DAMVIQNPRYQVTQFGKPVTLSCSQTLNHNVMYWYQQKSSQAPKLLFHYYDKDFNNEADTPDNFQSRRPNTSFCFLDIRSPGLGDTAMYLCATSEGAGDDYNEQFFGPGTRLTVL.

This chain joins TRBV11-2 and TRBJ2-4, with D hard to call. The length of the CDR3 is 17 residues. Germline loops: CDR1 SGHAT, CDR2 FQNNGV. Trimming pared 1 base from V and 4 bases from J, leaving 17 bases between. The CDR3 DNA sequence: TGTGCCAGCAGCTTAGGAGTGAACCCTCGCCCTAAAAACATTCAGTACTTC. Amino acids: CASSLGVNPRPKNIQYF.